This T cell receptor beta chain was retrieved from a study of PD-1 blockade in classical Hodgkin lymphoma. The data were produced by immunoSEQ multiplex PCR, yet TCRdb's version contains in-frame clones alone and is incomplete. The sample has approximately 27,000 clones; almost 85% are singletons. The time point is: cycle 4 day 1 (C4D1), after 6 weeks of nivolumab. Every patient relapsed after autologous stem cell transplantation, and brentuximab vedotin exposure varied. V lost 6 bases, J lost 0 bases, and 14 bases lay in between. Germline lookup yields CDR1 SNHLY and CDR2 FYNNEI. This CDR3 spans 15 amino acids. As to this clone: Its specificity is unknown.

General study points: Lower baseline TCR diversity was reported for newly diagnosed patients than for healthy donors.

V gene TRBV2 combines with J gene TRBJ1-1; D perhaps matches TRBD1 (5 bases). The clonotype originates from a human donor with classical Hodgkin lymphoma. Source: peripheral blood mononuclear cells (PBMCs), taken before the fourth cycle of nivolumab. CDR3 protein: CASRPRAPMNTEAFF. The DNA for the CDR3 is TGTGCCAGCAGGCCCAGGGCCCCTATGAACACTGAAGCTTTCTTT.